These 32 T cell receptor beta chains were sequenced from one sample in a study of control samples from healthy donors and cancer patients. TCRdb's copy holds only in-frame clones and misses some; the assay was immunoSEQ multiplex PCR. The table includes about 170,000 clones, about 91% detected once. Sample: blood. Source of these receptors: a woman aged 40 to 55 in good health.

The gene calls are TRBV28 and TRBJ2-2, with 12 bases matching TRBD2. The CDR3 spans 18 residues. Germline CDR1 and CDR2: MDHEN and SYDVKM. The V segment lost 11 bases and the J segment 2 bases; nucleotides outside the gene matches: 15. For the CDR3, the DNA is TGTGCCGTACTAGCGGGGGGCTTCGGGATCTCAAACACCGGGGAGCTGTTTTTT. It codes for CAVLAGGFGISNTGELFF.

J is TRBJ2-1 and V is TRBV6-5; the D call may be TRBD1 or TRBD2 (5 bases each). Trimming shortened V by 7 bases and J by 0 bases, and 13 bases separated the two germline ends. Germline loops: CDR1 MNHEY, CDR2 SVGAGI. The CDR3 extends over 15 amino acids. The CDR3 sequence: CASKPGLSSYNEQFF. The CDR3 coding sequence is TGTGCCAGCAAGCCGGGGCTCAGCTCCTACAATGAGCAGTTCTTC.

Concerning this clone itself: Other DNA sequences from this sample encode an identical CDR3 as well. The chain carries TRBV5-1 and TRBJ2-1, with D tentatively TRBD1 or TRBD2 (5 bases each). The CDR3 covers 15 residues. Germline V gene sequence: CDR1 SGHRS, CDR2 YFSETQ. Trimming pared 4 bases from V and 0 bases from J, leaving 11 bases between. The CDR3 DNA is TGCGCCAGCAGCCCAGGGACGGGCTCCTACAATGAGCAGTTCTTC. It codes for CASSPGTGSYNEQFF.

The chain joins TRBV19 to TRBJ1-5; unclear D gene. This CDR3 contains 16 residues. In germline, CDR1 is LNHDA, CDR2 SQIVND (reference sequence). The V end lost 6 bases, the J end lost 2 bases, and 17 bases lay between the germline ends. CDR3 nucleotides: TGTGCCAGTAGGGGCATAGCCCAGACGGGCAATCAGCCCCAGCATTTT. Translating gives CASRGIAQTGNQPQHF.

The rearrangement joins TRBV19 to TRBJ2-1; TRBD1 might be the D (6 bases). The germline V gene encodes CDR1 LNHDA and CDR2 SQIVND (reference sequence). The CDR3 has 18 amino acids. The V and J ends lost 5 bases and 4 bases respectively, with 24 bases between them. The CDR3 nucleotides are TGTGCCAGTAGTTCTCCCTCCTGGACAGCCGTATTTTACAATGAGCAGTTCTTC. As protein: CASSSPSWTAVFYNEQFF.

The chain couples TRBV10-1 to TRBJ2-5; D perhaps matches TRBD1 (5 bases). V was trimmed by 2 bases and J by 0 bases, leaving 19 bases between them. The CDR3 consists of 18 residues. CDR1 is WNHNN, CDR2 SYGVQD, per germline (reference sequence). The CDR3 loop reads CASSEGVETVGHQETQYF. The CDR3 bases are TGCGCCAGCAGTGAGGGGGTGGAGACAGTAGGACACCAAGAGACCCAGTACTTC.

The gene calls are TRBV19 and TRBJ1-2; D possibly corresponds to TRBD1 (5 bases). V shed 6 bases and J shed 4 bases, with 12 bases lying between them. Per germline, CDR1 LNHDA and CDR2 SQIVND (reference sequence). The CDR3 length is 13 residues. The CDR3 coding sequence is TGTGCCAGTAGCCCGACGGGGGTCTATGGCTACACCTTC. It translates to CASSPTGVYGYTF.

The chain uses TRBV9 and TRBJ1-1, with 9 bases that match TRBD1. J gave up 8 bases and V 3 bases, and 11 bases lay outside the gene matches. This CDR3 region has 15 residues. Germline V CDR1 and CDR2: SGDLS, YYNGEE. CDR3 coding DNA: TGTGCCAGCAGCGCGAGACAGGGGGGGTATGGCGAAGCTTTCTTT. Its translation: CASSARQGGYGEAFF.

This clone was seen once. The chain combines TRBV9 with TRBJ2-2, with a tentative D call TRBD1 (6 bases). CDR1 is SGDLS, CDR2 YYNGEE, per germline. Trimming left V 4 bases short and J 0 bases short, with 16 bases between. The CDR3 runs 17 residues. The CDR3 loop is CASSLRVEGANTGELFF. CDR3 nucleotides: TGTGCCAGCAGCCTCCGGGTCGAGGGGGCGAACACCGGGGAGCTGTTTTTT.

The chain has TRBV5-1 and TRBJ1-6; possibly TRBD1 for D (5 bases). The germline V gene has CDR1 SGHRS and CDR2 YFSETQ. The ends were cut back, 0 bases at V and 7 bases at J, with 14 bases in the middle. The CDR3 has 16 amino acids. The CDR3 loop reads CASSLGAAGQNSPLHF. CDR3 DNA sequence: TGCGCCAGCAGCTTGGGGGCGGCAGGGCAGAATTCACCCCTCCACTTT.

The chain combines TRBV2 with TRBJ2-1; 10 bases are a match to TRBD2. The CDR3 is 14 residues long. The trim removed 1 base at V and 6 bases at J, leaving 0 bases unmatched. Germline lookup yields CDR1 SNHLY and CDR2 FYNNEI. CDR3 residues: CASSEERGGNEQFF. In DNA form, the CDR3 reads TGTGCCAGCAGTGAAGAGCGGGGGGGCAATGAGCAGTTCTTC.

The J gene is TRBJ2-3, the V gene TRBV5-1; the match to TRBD2 covers 7 bases. Germline CDR1 is SGHRS and CDR2 is YFSETQ. The CDR3 spans 14 residues. Losses at the gene ends were 0 bases for V and 2 bases for J; bases not matched to a gene: 0. The DNA of the CDR3 is TGCGCCAGCAGCTTGGGGGACTACACAGATACGCAGTATTTT. Residues: CASSLGDYTDTQYF.

The V call is TRBV27, the J call TRBJ1-5; TRBD1 is a possible D gene (6 bases). The CDR3 has 15 amino acids. Per the germline V gene, CDR1 is MNHEY and CDR2 is SMNVEV (reference sequence). Deletions cut 0 bases from V and 5 bases from J, with 11 bases between. The CDR3 DNA sequence: TGTGCCAGCAGTTTATCACAGGGCGCTGATCAGCCCCAGCATTTT. This codes for CASSLSQGADQPQHF.

The chain joins TRBV19 to TRBJ2-7; maybe TRBD1 (6 bases). Germline CDR1 and CDR2: LNHDA and SQIVND (reference sequence). V gave up 6 bases and J gave up 1 base, with 16 bases separating them. This CDR3 is built from 15 residues. The CDR3 sequence: CASSNQGIASYEQYF. The DNA for the CDR3 is TGTGCCAGTAGCAACCAGGGGATTGCATCCTACGAGCAGTACTTC.

Only a few counts were recorded for this clone. This chain connects TRBV7-6 to TRBJ2-7; tentatively, D is TRBD1 (5 bases). CDR1 and CDR2 (germline): SGHVS, FNYEAQ. V lost 3 bases and J 0 bases, leaving 12 bases between the germline ends. The CDR3 extends over 15 amino acids. The CDR3 region is CASSFDSLSSYEQYF. DNA of the CDR3: TGTGCCAGCAGCTTCGACAGCCTTAGCTCCTACGAGCAGTACTTC.

Note on this clone: A read error may explain this, as a much larger clone is one base away. The V call is TRBV10-3, the J call TRBJ2-2; no definite D call. This CDR3 has 13 residues. CDR1 and CDR2 (germline): ENHRY, SYGVKD. Trimming left V 3 bases short and J 1 base short, with 3 bases between. CDR3 sequence reads: CAISEGNTGELFF. CDR3 sequence (DNA): TGTGCCATCAGTGAAGGGAACACCGGGGAGCTGTTTTTT.

This clone was seen just once. The rearrangement links TRBV13 to TRBJ2-1; 7 bases line up with TRBD2. With 6 bases clipped from V and 0 bases from J, the junction kept 11 bases outside the gene matches. Looked up from germline, CDR1 is PRHDT and CDR2 is FYEKMQ (reference sequence). The CDR3 contains 17 residues. The CDR3 here is CASSLFGGGSSYNEQFF. CDR3 sequence (DNA): TGTGCCAGCAGTTTGTTTGGCGGGGGAAGCTCCTACAATGAGCAGTTCTTC.

The chain employs TRBV29-1 and TRBJ2-7; D is unclear. CDR3 length: 12 residues. The V end lost 4 bases, the J end lost 2 bases, and 9 bases lay between the germline ends. Germline CDR1 SQVTM, CDR2 ANQGSEA. CDR3 loop: CSVGAETYEQYF. CDR3 DNA sequence: TGCAGCGTTGGGGCAGAAACCTACGAGCAGTACTTC.

The chain has TRBV5-1 and TRBJ1-2; 8 bases match TRBD1. Germline CDR1 and CDR2: SGHRS and YFSETQ. The CDR3 runs to 15 residues. The V segment lost 4 bases and the J segment 3 bases; nucleotides outside the gene matches: 8. The CDR3 is CASSPAGQVYYGYTF. In DNA, the CDR3 is TGCGCCAGCAGCCCGGCGGGACAGGTTTACTATGGCTACACCTTC. The full variable domain, in which reference TRBV5-1 and TRBJ1-2 provide the parts outside the CDR3, is KAGVTQTPRYLIKTRGQQVTLSCSPISGHRSVSWYQQTPGQGLQFLFEYFSETQRNKGNFPGRFSGRQFSNSRSEMNVSTLELGDSALYLCASSPAGQVYYGYTFGSGTRLTVV.

The genes are TRBV13 and TRBJ1-1; no reliable D call. Germline-derived CDR1 and CDR2 are PRHDT and FYEKMQ (reference sequence). V shed 1 base and J shed 7 bases, with 13 bases lying between them. The CDR3 consists of 14 residues. CDR3 in DNA: TGTGCCAGCAGCTTAGACGCAGGATGGGATGAAGCTTTCTTT. It translates to CASSLDAGWDEAFF.

There are a few counts of this clone. V gene TRBV27 combines with J gene TRBJ2-7; no clear D. Trimming removed 4 bases at V and 0 bases at J, with 10 bases between. The CDR3 totals 14 residues. Germline V lookup: CDR1 MNHEY, CDR2 SMNVEV (reference sequence). The CDR3: CASSSAGLSYEQYF. As DNA, the CDR3 is TGTGCCAGCAGTTCGGCAGGTCTCTCCTACGAGCAGTACTTC.

This clone came up a few times. The gene calls are TRBV5-4 and TRBJ2-7, with D unresolved. Germline V gene data show CDR1 as SGHNT and CDR2 as YYREEE (reference sequence). Trimming removed 3 bases at V and 4 bases at J, with 8 bases between. CDR3 length: 12 residues. The CDR3: CASSSDPYEQYF. CDR3 nucleotide sequence: TGTGCCAGCAGCTCCGATCCGTACGAGCAGTACTTC.

In the case of this clone: Other DNA sequences in this specimen translate into the identical CDR3. The genes are TRBV5-1 and TRBJ2-1; D may be TRBD1 or TRBD2 (5 bases each). This CDR3 spans 11 amino acids. CDR1 is SGHRS and CDR2 is YFSETQ in the germline V gene. V gave up 5 bases and J gave up 7 bases, with 7 bases separating them. CDR3 in amino acids: CASSGGNEQFF. The CDR3 DNA reads TGCGCCAGCAGTGGGGGTAATGAGCAGTTCTTC.

This chain uses TRBV6-6 with TRBJ1-5; 7 nucleotides align to TRBD1. This CDR3 is built from 16 residues. The V and J ends lost 6 bases and 0 bases, in that order; junction bases with no gene match: 8. Germline V gene data show CDR1 as MNHNY and CDR2 as SVGAGI (reference sequence). CDR3 protein: CASRPGQVHSNQPQHF. CDR3 bases: TGTGCCAGCAGACCCGGACAGGTCCATAGCAATCAGCCCCAGCATTTT.

The gene calls are TRBV3-1 (or the pseudogene TRBV3-2) and TRBJ1-1; perhaps TRBD1 as D (5 bases). Germline V lookup: CDR1 LGHDT, CDR2 YNNKEL (reference sequence). Trimming took off 4 bases at V and 1 base at J, with 22 bases between the two ends. There are 18 residues in the CDR3. CDR3 coding DNA: TGTGCCAGCAGCCGAACACCCTCCCGCAGGGCGGCGAACACTGAAGCTTTCTTT. Protein: CASSRTPSRRAANTEAFF.

The rearrangement uses TRBV2 and TRBJ1-2; D gene unclear. V dropped 10 bases and J dropped 3 bases, with 15 bases sitting between them. Germline V gene data show CDR1 as SNHLY and CDR2 as FYNNEI. CDR3 size: 13 residues. The CDR3 reads CANRSGPDYGYTF. The CDR3 DNA sequence: TGTGCCAATAGAAGTGGGCCTGACTATGGCTACACCTTC.

This sequence joins TRBV2 and TRBJ2-2; 7 bases are a match to TRBD1. Germline V gives CDR1 SNHLY, CDR2 FYNNEI. V trimming: 3 bases; J trimming: 7 bases; junction bases outside the gene matches: 8. CDR3 size: 15 residues. CDR3 nucleotide sequence: TGTGCCAGCAGTGAGGTTACAGGGGTACACGGGGAGCTGTTTTTT. This translates into CASSEVTGVHGELFF.

The chain couples TRBV6-1 to TRBJ2-5; 7 nucleotides match TRBD2. Germline trimming cut 3 bases from V and 5 bases from J; bases unmatched to any gene: 9. This CDR3 has 15 amino acids. Germline loops: CDR1 MNHNS, CDR2 SASEGT. In DNA, the CDR3 is TGTGCCAGCAGTGATTTCGGGGGGTGGGAGGAGACCCAGTACTTC. It yields the protein CASSDFGGWEETQYF.

This sequence joins TRBV19 and TRBJ2-1, with D perhaps TRBD2 (7 bases). The CDR3 extends over 15 amino acids. Germline-derived CDR1 and CDR2 are LNHDA and SQIVND (reference sequence). Trimming left V 3 bases short and J 6 bases short, with 15 bases between. In nucleotides, the CDR3 is TGTGCCAGTAGTATGTTAGAGGGGGGGAGCAATGAGCAGTTCTTC. It is translated as CASSMLEGGSNEQFF.

V gene TRBV7-9 combines with J gene TRBJ1-4, with D tentatively TRBD1 (5 bases). The CDR3 consists of 15 residues. CDR1 and CDR2 from the germline V gene are SEHNR and FQNEAQ (reference sequence). Trimming took 1 base from V and 7 from J, leaving 13 bases between them. The CDR3 coding sequence is TGTGCCAGCAGCTTAGATCGGCAGGGAGCTGAAAAACTGTTTTTT. This gives the protein CASSLDRQGAEKLFF.

This clone was seen a few times. The same CDR3 can be traced to other DNA sequences in this sample. The chain is built from TRBV20-1 and TRBJ1-2, with D hard to call. The CDR3 is 11 amino acids. Germline loops: CDR1 DFQATT, CDR2 SNEGSKA (reference sequence). V lost 4 bases and J 3 bases, leaving 6 bases between the germline ends. The CDR3 region is CSATRDYGYTF. In DNA, the CDR3 is TGCAGTGCTACAAGGGACTATGGCTACACCTTC.

V usage is TRBV19 and J usage is TRBJ2-5, with D maybe TRBD2 (6 bases). Trimming cost V 1 base and J 5 bases, with 8 bases left between them. The CDR3 consists of 13 residues. Germline CDR1 reads LNHDA; CDR2 reads SQIVND (reference sequence). CDR3 loop: CASSIVGGETQYF. In nucleotides, the CDR3 is TGTGCCAGTAGTATAGTTGGAGGGGAGACCCAGTACTTC.